The subject of this entry is one T cell receptor (beta chain). Its cognate antigen is unknown. Libraries were prepared by immunoSEQ multiplex PCR; TCRdb keeps only in-frame clonotypes and omits some of them. Of about 180,000 clones listed, 85% to 90% are singletons. CDR3 size: 13 residues. The germline V gene has CDR1 MNHEY and CDR2 SVGAGI. With V trimmed by 6 bases and J by 6 bases, 2 bases remained unmatched. The data were obtained in a study of T cell responses to AZD1222 COVID-19 vaccine. Broader study findings: AZD1222 recipients seropositive at baseline numbered only five to seven. Among vaccine-associated CD4 TCRs, coverage spanned spike, with dominance at 160-218 and 743-854.

This sample comprised peripheral blood, obtained 28 days after the second dose of the MenACWY control vaccine. This chain uses TRBV6-5 with TRBJ2-3; 11 nucleotides agree with TRBD1. The origin of this receptor is an adult who received the MenACWY meningococcal vaccine as a control. The CDR3, as DNA: TGTGCCAGCAGGGGACAGGGGGTTGATACGCAGTATTTT. Protein product: CASRGQGVDTQYF.